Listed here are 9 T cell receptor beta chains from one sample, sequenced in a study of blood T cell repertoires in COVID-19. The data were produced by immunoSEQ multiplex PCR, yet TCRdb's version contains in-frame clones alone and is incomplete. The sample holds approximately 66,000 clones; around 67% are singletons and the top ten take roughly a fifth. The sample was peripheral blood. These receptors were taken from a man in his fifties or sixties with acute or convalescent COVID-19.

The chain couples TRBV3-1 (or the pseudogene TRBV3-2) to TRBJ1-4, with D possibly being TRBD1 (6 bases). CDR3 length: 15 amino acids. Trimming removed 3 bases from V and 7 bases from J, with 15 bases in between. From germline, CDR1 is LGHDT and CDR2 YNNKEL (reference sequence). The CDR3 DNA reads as TGTGCCAGCAGCCACACCCGGGGGGCCGGTGAAAAACTGTTTTTT. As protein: CASSHTRGAGEKLFF.

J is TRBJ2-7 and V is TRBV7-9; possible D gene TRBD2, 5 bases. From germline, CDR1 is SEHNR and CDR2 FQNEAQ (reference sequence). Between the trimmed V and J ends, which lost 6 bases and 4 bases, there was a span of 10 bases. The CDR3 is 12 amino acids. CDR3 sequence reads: CASRRTDYEQYF. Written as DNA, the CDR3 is TGTGCCAGCAGACGGACTGATTACGAGCAGTACTTC.

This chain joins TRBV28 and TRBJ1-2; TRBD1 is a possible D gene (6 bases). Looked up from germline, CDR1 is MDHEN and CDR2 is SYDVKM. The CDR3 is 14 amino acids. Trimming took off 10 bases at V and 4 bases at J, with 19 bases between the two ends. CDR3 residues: CATATGPRGYGYTF. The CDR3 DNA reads TGTGCCACGGCGACAGGCCCCAGGGGCTATGGCTACACCTTC.

Here the CDR3 reads CSVVDSGWGGEQYF. CDR3 sequence (DNA): TGCAGCGTTGTGGATAGCGGATGGGGGGGCGAGCAGTACTTC. The genes are TRBV29-1 and TRBJ2-7; TRBD2 matches 7 bases. J gave up 6 bases and V 4 bases, and 12 bases lay outside the gene matches. This CDR3 has 14 residues. Germline values: CDR1 SQVTM, CDR2 ANQGSEA.

CDR3 loop: CSASQGAGNTEAFF. For the CDR3, the DNA is TGCAGTGCTAGTCAGGGGGCGGGGAACACTGAAGCTTTCTTT. The chain is built from TRBV20-1 and TRBJ1-1, with 8 bases lining up with TRBD1. Germline-derived CDR1 and CDR2 are DFQATT and SNEGSKA (reference sequence). The CDR3 totals 14 residues. Trimming took 3 bases from V and 1 from J; bases not matched to a gene: 4.

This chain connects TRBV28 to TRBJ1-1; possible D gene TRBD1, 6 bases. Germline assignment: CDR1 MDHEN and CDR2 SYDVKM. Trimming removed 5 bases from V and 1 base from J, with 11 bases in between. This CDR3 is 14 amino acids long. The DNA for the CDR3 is TGTGCCAGCAGTCCCTTGACAGGGAACACTGAAGCTTTCTTT. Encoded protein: CASSPLTGNTEAFF.

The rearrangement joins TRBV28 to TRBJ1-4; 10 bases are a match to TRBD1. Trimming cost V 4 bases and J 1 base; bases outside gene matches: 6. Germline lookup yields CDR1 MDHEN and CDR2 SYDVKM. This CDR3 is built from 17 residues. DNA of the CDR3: TGTGCCAGCAGTTCGAGACAGGGGGCTGGAACTAATGAAAAACTGTTTTTT. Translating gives CASSSRQGAGTNEKLFF.

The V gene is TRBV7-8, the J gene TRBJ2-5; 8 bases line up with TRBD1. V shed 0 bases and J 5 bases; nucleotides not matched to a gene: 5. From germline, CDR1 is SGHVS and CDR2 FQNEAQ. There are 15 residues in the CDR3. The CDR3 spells CASSLANTGGETQYF. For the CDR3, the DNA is TGTGCCAGCAGCTTAGCGAACACAGGGGGTGAGACCCAGTACTTC.

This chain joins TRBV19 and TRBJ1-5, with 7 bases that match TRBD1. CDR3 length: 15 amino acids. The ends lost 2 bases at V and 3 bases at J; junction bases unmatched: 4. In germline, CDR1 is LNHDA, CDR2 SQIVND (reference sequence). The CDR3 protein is CASSITRGVNQPQHF. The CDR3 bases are TGTGCCAGTAGTATAACCAGGGGGGTCAATCAGCCCCAGCATTTT.